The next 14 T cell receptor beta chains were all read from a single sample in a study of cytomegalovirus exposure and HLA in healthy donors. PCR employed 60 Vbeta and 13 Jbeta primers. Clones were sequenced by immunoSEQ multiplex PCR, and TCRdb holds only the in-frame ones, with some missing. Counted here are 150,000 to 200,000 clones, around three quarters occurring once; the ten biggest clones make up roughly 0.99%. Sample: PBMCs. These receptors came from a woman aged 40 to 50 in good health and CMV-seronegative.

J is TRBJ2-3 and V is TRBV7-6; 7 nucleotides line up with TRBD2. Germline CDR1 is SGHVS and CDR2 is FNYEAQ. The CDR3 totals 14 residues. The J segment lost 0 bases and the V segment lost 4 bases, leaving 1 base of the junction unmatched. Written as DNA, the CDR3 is TGTGCCAGCAGCTCCGGGAGGAGCACAGATACGCAGTATTTT. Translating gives CASSSGRSTDTQYF.

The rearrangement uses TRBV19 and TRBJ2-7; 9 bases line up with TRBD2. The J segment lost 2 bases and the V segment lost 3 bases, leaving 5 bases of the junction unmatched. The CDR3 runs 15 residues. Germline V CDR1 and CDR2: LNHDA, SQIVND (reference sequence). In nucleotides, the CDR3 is TGTGCCAGTAGTATGGGGCTAGCGGGAACCTACGAGCAGTACTTC. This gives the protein CASSMGLAGTYEQYF.

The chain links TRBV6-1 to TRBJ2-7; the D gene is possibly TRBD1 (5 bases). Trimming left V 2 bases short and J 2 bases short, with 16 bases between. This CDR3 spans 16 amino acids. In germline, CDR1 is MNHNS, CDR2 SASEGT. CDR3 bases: TGTGCCAGCAGTGAATTCGGGCAGGGTGGAGCCTACGAGCAGTACTTC. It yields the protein CASSEFGQGGAYEQYF.

The CDR3 region has the DNA TGTGCCAGCAGCGCCCTAGCGGGAGTGTATCAGGAGACCCAGTACTTC. Protein product: CASSALAGVYQETQYF. The J gene is TRBJ2-5, the V gene TRBV11-3, with 10 bases lining up with TRBD2. The CDR3 is 16 residues long. CDR1 is SGHNT, CDR2 YENEEA, per germline. Losses at the gene ends were 5 bases for V and 5 bases for J; bases not matched to a gene: 11.

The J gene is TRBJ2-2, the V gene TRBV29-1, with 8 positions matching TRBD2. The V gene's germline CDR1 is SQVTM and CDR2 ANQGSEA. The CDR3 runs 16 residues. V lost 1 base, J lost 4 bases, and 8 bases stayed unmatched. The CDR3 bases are TGCAGCGTTGAAGGAATAAGCGGGAGCGGCACCGGGGAGCTGTTTTTT. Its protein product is CSVEGISGSGTGELFF.

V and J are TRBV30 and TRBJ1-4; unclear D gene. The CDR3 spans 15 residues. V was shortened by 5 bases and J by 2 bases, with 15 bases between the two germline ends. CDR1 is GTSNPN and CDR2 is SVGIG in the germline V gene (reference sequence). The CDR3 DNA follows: TGTGCCTGGGGATTGGGAGGAACGACTAATGAAAAACTGTTTTTT. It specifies CAWGLGGTTNEKLFF.

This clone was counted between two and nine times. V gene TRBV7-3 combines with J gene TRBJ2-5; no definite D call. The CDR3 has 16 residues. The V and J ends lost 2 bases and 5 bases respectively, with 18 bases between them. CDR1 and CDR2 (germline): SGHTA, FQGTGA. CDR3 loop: CASSLDTCPSPETQYF. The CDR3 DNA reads TGTGCCAGCAGCTTAGATACTTGCCCTAGTCCGGAGACCCAGTACTTC. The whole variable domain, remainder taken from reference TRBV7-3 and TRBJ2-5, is GAGVSQTPSNKVTEKGKYVELRCDPISGHTALYWYRQSLGQGPEFLIYFQGTGAADDSGLPNDRFFAVRPEGSVSTLKIQRTERGDSAVYLCASSLDTCPSPETQYFGPGTRLLVL.

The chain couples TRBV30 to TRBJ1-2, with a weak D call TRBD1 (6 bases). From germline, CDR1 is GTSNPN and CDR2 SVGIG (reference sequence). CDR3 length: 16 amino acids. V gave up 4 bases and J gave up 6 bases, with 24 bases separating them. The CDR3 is CAWTRMTGLLRDGYTF. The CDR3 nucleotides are TGTGCCTGGACACGAATGACAGGCCTTCTAAGGGATGGCTACACCTTC.

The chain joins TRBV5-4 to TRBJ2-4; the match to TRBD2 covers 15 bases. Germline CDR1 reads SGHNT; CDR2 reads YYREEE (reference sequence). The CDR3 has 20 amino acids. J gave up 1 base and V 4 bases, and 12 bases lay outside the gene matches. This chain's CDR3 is CASSRHFGTSGRRAKNIQYF. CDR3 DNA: TGTGCCAGCAGCCGCCATTTCGGGACTAGCGGGAGGAGGGCCAAAAACATTCAGTACTTC.

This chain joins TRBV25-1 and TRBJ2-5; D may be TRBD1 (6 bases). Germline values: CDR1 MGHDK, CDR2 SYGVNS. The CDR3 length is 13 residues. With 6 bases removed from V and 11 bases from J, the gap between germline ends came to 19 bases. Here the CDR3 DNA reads TGTGCCAGCAGGGACCCAGGGGCGAGGGAGCAGTACTTC. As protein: CASRDPGAREQYF.

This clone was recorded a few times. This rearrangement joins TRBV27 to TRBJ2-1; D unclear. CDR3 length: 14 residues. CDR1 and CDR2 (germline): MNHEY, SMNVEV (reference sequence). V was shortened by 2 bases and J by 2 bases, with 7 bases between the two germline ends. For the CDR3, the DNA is TGTGCCAGCAGTTTAGGCGGTCCCTACAATGAGCAGTTCTTC. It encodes CASSLGGPYNEQFF.

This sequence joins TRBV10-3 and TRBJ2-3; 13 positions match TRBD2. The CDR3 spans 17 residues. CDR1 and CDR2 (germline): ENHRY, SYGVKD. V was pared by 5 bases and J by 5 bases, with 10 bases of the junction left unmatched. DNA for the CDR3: TGTGCCATCAGTTCATCCGGGACTAGCGGGGAGGTAGATACGCAGTATTTT. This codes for CAISSSGTSGEVDTQYF.

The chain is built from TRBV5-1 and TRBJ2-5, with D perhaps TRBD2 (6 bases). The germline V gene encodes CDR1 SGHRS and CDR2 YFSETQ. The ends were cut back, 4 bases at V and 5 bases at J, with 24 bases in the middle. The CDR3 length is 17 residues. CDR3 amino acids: CASSPGGGAGLPETQYF. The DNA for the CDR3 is TGCGCCAGCAGCCCCGGGGGTGGGGCAGGCCTACCGGAGACCCAGTACTTC.

The CDR3 here is CASSDGTRNTEAFF. DNA of the CDR3: TGTGCCAGCAGTGATGGGACACGGAACACTGAAGCTTTCTTT. The chain is built from TRBV2 and TRBJ1-1, with a possible D match to TRBD1 (6 bases). The CDR3 is 14 amino acids. The germline V gene has CDR1 SNHLY and CDR2 FYNNEI. V gave up 3 bases and J gave up 1 base, with 9 bases separating them.